The rows below give T cell receptor beta chains drawn from one sample of a study of cytomegalovirus exposure and HLA in healthy donors. Produced via immunoSEQ multiplex PCR; TCRdb's table is partial and in-frame only. Of approximately 150,000 clones listed, 70% to 85% are singletons. The material sequenced was PBMCs. The source is a human donor in good health. CDR3s include the opening cysteine and the closing phenylalanine or tryptophan. D genes are given only for firm matches. Where a row states a size, it is once, few, many or the class of an expanded clone; other rows omit it.

cdr3_length: 14
clone_size: -
v_call: TRBV7-9
j_call: TRBJ1-2
d_call: TRBD1
cdr3_nt: TGTGCCAGCAGCAAGGGGGACAGGGAGGTTGGCTACACCTTC
cdr3_aa: CASSKGDREVGYTF

cdr3_length: 16
clone_size: -
v_call: TRBV4-1
j_call: TRBJ1-5
d_call: -
cdr3_nt: TGCGCCAGCAGCCAAGGGAGGGGATTTGGGAATCAGCCCCAGCATTTT
cdr3_aa: CASSQGRGFGNQPQHF

cdr3_length: 14
clone_size: once
v_call: TRBV18
j_call: TRBJ1-5
d_call: -
cdr3_nt: TGTGCCAGCTCACCAGACGGGGGCAATCAGCCCCAGCATTTT
cdr3_aa: CASSPDGGNQPQHF

cdr3_length: 14
clone_size: -
v_call: TRBV2
j_call: TRBJ2-7
d_call: TRBD2
cdr3_nt: TGTGCCAGCAGTGGGTCTAGCGGGGGAACCGAGCAGTACTTC
cdr3_aa: CASSGSSGGTEQYF

cdr3_length: 14
clone_size: few
v_call: TRBV2
j_call: TRBJ2-1
d_call: -
cdr3_nt: TGTGCCAGCAGAGGGGTCAATTCCTACAATGAGCAGTTCTTC
cdr3_aa: CASRGVNSYNEQFF

cdr3_length: 14
clone_size: -
v_call: TRBV10-3
j_call: TRBJ1-2
d_call: -
cdr3_nt: TGTGCCATCAGTGAGACAGGGAAGGCTGACGGCTACACCTTC
cdr3_aa: CAISETGKADGYTF

cdr3_length: 16
clone_size: -
v_call: TRBV19
j_call: TRBJ2-1
d_call: TRBD1
cdr3_nt: TGTGCCAGTAGTATTCCCACAGGGGGCAGGTACAATGAGCAGTTCTTC
cdr3_aa: CASSIPTGGRYNEQFF

cdr3_length: 17
clone_size: -
v_call: TRBV5-1
j_call: TRBJ2-1
d_call: TRBD2
cdr3_nt: TGCGCCAGCAGCTTGGCGTCGGGACTAGCGGGGGCGGGTGAGCAGTTCTTC
cdr3_aa: CASSLASGLAGAGEQFF

cdr3_length: 18
clone_size: -
v_call: TRBV5-1
j_call: TRBJ2-7
d_call: TRBD1
cdr3_nt: TGCGCCAGCCGTTTGGGACAGGGGGGGTTCTTTAGCTCCTACGAGCAGTACTTC
cdr3_aa: CASRLGQGGFFSSYEQYF

cdr3_length: 14
clone_size: -
v_call: TRBV6-5
j_call: TRBJ2-7
d_call: TRBD1
cdr3_nt: TGTGCCAGCAGCGAACTTGGACAGGGCTTCGAGCAGTACTTC
cdr3_aa: CASSELGQGFEQYF

cdr3_length: 15
clone_size: few
v_call: TRBV27
j_call: TRBJ2-3
d_call: TRBD2
cdr3_nt: TGTGCCAGCAGTTCGGGGACTAGCGGCACAGATACGCAGTATTTT
cdr3_aa: CASSSGTSGTDTQYF

cdr3_length: 17
clone_size: -
v_call: TRBV10-3
j_call: TRBJ2-1
d_call: TRBD2
cdr3_nt: TGTGCCATCAAAGGGACTAGCGGGGGGAGCTCCTACAATGAGCAGTTCTTC
cdr3_aa: CAIKGTSGGSSYNEQFF

cdr3_length: 14
clone_size: -
v_call: TRBV27
j_call: TRBJ2-7
d_call: TRBD1
cdr3_nt: TGTGCCAGCACCGTTGGACAGGGGGCAGGTGAGCAGTACTTC
cdr3_aa: CASTVGQGAGEQYF

cdr3_length: 17
clone_size: once
v_call: TRBV19
j_call: TRBJ2-2
d_call: TRBD2
cdr3_nt: TGTGCCAGTAGTGCCCCTAGCGGGGTAGTTAACACCGGGGAGCTGTTTTTT
cdr3_aa: CASSAPSGVVNTGELFF

cdr3_length: 14
clone_size: -
v_call: TRBV10-3
j_call: TRBJ1-2
d_call: -
cdr3_nt: TGTGCCATCAGTGAGTCGGCGGACTTGGGCGGCTACACCTTC
cdr3_aa: CAISESADLGGYTF

cdr3_length: 15
clone_size: few
v_call: TRBV5-6
j_call: TRBJ1-1
d_call: -
cdr3_nt: TGTGCCAGCAGCTTCTACGGGGACTTGAACACTGAAGCTTTCTTT
cdr3_aa: CASSFYGDLNTEAFF

cdr3_length: 15
clone_size: -
v_call: TRBV4-1
j_call: TRBJ2-7
d_call: TRBD1
cdr3_nt: TGCGCCAGCAGCCAAGTCGGGGACAGGGATTACGAGCAGTACTTC
cdr3_aa: CASSQVGDRDYEQYF

cdr3_length: 16
clone_size: -
v_call: TRBV5-4
j_call: TRBJ2-5
d_call: TRBD2
cdr3_nt: TGTGCCAGCAGCAGGCAGACTAGCGGGGGGGCCGAGACCCAGTACTTC
cdr3_aa: CASSRQTSGGAETQYF

cdr3_length: 15
clone_size: -
v_call: TRBV15
j_call: TRBJ2-1
d_call: -
cdr3_nt: TGTGCCACCAGCATTGCACGGGGGTTAAGCAATGAGCAGTTCTTC
cdr3_aa: CATSIARGLSNEQFF

cdr3_length: 14
clone_size: -
v_call: TRBV2
j_call: TRBJ1-4
d_call: TRBD1
cdr3_nt: TGTGCCAACCGACAGGGGCCCAATAATGAAAAACTGTTTTTT
cdr3_aa: CANRQGPNNEKLFF

cdr3_length: 17
clone_size: -
v_call: TRBV19
j_call: TRBJ2-3
d_call: TRBD2
cdr3_nt: TGTGCCAGTAGTATAGTACGGGGGGGCCTTAGCACAGATACGCAGTATTTT
cdr3_aa: CASSIVRGGLSTDTQYF

cdr3_length: 13
clone_size: -
v_call: TRBV27
j_call: TRBJ2-7
d_call: -
cdr3_nt: TGTGCCAGCAGTCCTACAGGGCCCTACGAGCAGTACTTC
cdr3_aa: CASSPTGPYEQYF

cdr3_length: 15
clone_size: -
v_call: TRBV6-1
j_call: TRBJ1-2
d_call: TRBD1
cdr3_nt: TGTGCCAGCAGTGTCAACAGGGGTGCTAACTATGGCTACACCTTC
cdr3_aa: CASSVNRGANYGYTF

cdr3_length: 15
clone_size: -
v_call: TRBV2
j_call: TRBJ1-4
d_call: TRBD1
cdr3_nt: TGTGCCAGCAGTCAGACAGGGGGCAAGAATGAAAAACTGTTTTTT
cdr3_aa: CASSQTGGKNEKLFF

cdr3_length: 13
clone_size: few
v_call: TRBV4-3
j_call: TRBJ1-1
d_call: -
cdr3_nt: TGCGCCAGCAGCCAAGGAGTGGGAGGTGAAGCTTTCTTT
cdr3_aa: CASSQGVGGEAFF

cdr3_length: 13
clone_size: -
v_call: TRBV28
j_call: TRBJ1-1
d_call: -
cdr3_nt: TGTGCCAGCAGTTTGGTGGCAGGGCATGAAGCTTTCTTT
cdr3_aa: CASSLVAGHEAFF

cdr3_length: 16
clone_size: -
v_call: TRBV9
j_call: TRBJ1-4
d_call: -
cdr3_nt: TGTGCCAGCAGCGATAGATCGACAGCAACTAATGAAAAACTGTTTTTT
cdr3_aa: CASSDRSTATNEKLFF

cdr3_length: 14
clone_size: -
v_call: TRBV6-5
j_call: TRBJ1-5
d_call: -
cdr3_nt: TGTGCCAGCAGTACCCAGGGAAGCAATCAGCCCCAGCATTTT
cdr3_aa: CASSTQGSNQPQHF

cdr3_length: 15
clone_size: few
v_call: TRBV7-3
j_call: TRBJ2-5
d_call: TRBD2
cdr3_nt: TGTGCCAGCAGCTCCGTAGCGGGGGGGCAGGAGACCCAGTACTTC
cdr3_aa: CASSSVAGGQETQYF

cdr3_length: 15
clone_size: once
v_call: TRBV6-5
j_call: TRBJ1-6
d_call: TRBD1
cdr3_nt: TGTGCCAGCAGTAAAAACCGGGACAGGGATTCACCCCTCCACTTT
cdr3_aa: CASSKNRDRDSPLHF

cdr3_length: 15
clone_size: -
v_call: TRBV9
j_call: TRBJ2-1
d_call: -
cdr3_nt: TGTGCCAGCAGCATCCGCCCGACTAGGTACGATGAGCAGTTCTTC
cdr3_aa: CASSIRPTRYDEQFF

cdr3_length: 15
clone_size: -
v_call: TRBV19
j_call: TRBJ1-2
d_call: -
cdr3_nt: TGTGCCAGTAGCCTAGGCCCCTTTAGTTCCTATGGCTACACCTTC
cdr3_aa: CASSLGPFSSYGYTF

cdr3_length: 14
clone_size: few
v_call: TRBV4-2
j_call: TRBJ2-5
d_call: -
cdr3_nt: TGTGCCAGCAGCCAAGATAGCCGGGGAGAGACCCAGTACTTC
cdr3_aa: CASSQDSRGETQYF

cdr3_length: 12
clone_size: -
v_call: TRBV7-9
j_call: TRBJ2-5
d_call: -
cdr3_nt: TGTTCCAGCAGCTTAACTAGCGAGACCCAGTACTTC
cdr3_aa: CSSSLTSETQYF

cdr3_length: 14
clone_size: few
v_call: TRBV10-3
j_call: TRBJ1-1
d_call: TRBD1
cdr3_nt: TGTGCCATCAGCCGACAGGGACCGAACACTGAAGCTTTCTTT
cdr3_aa: CAISRQGPNTEAFF

cdr3_length: 16
clone_size: -
v_call: TRBV30
j_call: TRBJ2-4
d_call: TRBD1
cdr3_nt: TGTGCCTGGAGCACAGGGGTGGACGGGGCCAAAAACATTCAGTACTTC
cdr3_aa: CAWSTGVDGAKNIQYF

cdr3_length: 12
clone_size: -
v_call: TRBV27
j_call: TRBJ1-6
d_call: -
cdr3_nt: TGTGCCAGCAGGACGGGGGAATCACCCCTCCACTTT
cdr3_aa: CASRTGESPLHF

cdr3_length: 19
clone_size: -
v_call: TRBV5-1
j_call: TRBJ1-1
d_call: TRBD1
cdr3_nt: TGCGCCAGCAGCTCAAACTTAGGACAGGGCTGGGCGAGGGGGGGTGAAGCTTTCTTT
cdr3_aa: CASSSNLGQGWARGGEAFF

cdr3_length: 13
clone_size: -
v_call: TRBV11-3
j_call: TRBJ1-1
d_call: -
cdr3_nt: TGTGCCAGCAGCTTAGACAGAAACACTGAAGCTTTCTTT
cdr3_aa: CASSLDRNTEAFF

cdr3_length: 14
clone_size: -
v_call: TRBV7-2
j_call: TRBJ2-7
d_call: TRBD1
cdr3_nt: TGTGCCAGCAGCGTAACAGGGGCGCGTTACGAGCAGTACTTC
cdr3_aa: CASSVTGARYEQYF

cdr3_length: 17
clone_size: -
v_call: TRBV4-1
j_call: TRBJ2-1
d_call: -
cdr3_nt: TGCGCCAGCAGCCAGGACCTAGGACTAACTTCGGGCAATGAGCAGTTCTTC
cdr3_aa: CASSQDLGLTSGNEQFF

cdr3_length: 15
clone_size: -
v_call: TRBV18
j_call: TRBJ1-2
d_call: TRBD1
cdr3_nt: TGTGCCAGCTCCCCTGACCGGGACAGGACGTATGGCTACACCTTC
cdr3_aa: CASSPDRDRTYGYTF

cdr3_length: 15
clone_size: -
v_call: TRBV6-5
j_call: TRBJ1-1
d_call: -
cdr3_nt: TGTGCCAGCAGTTCAATTCCGAACTTGAACACTGAAGCTTTCTTT
cdr3_aa: CASSSIPNLNTEAFF

cdr3_length: 15
clone_size: -
v_call: TRBV6-5
j_call: TRBJ2-7
d_call: -
cdr3_nt: -
cdr3_aa: CASSYFGQGAYENYF

cdr3_length: 12
clone_size: -
v_call: TRBV7-9
j_call: TRBJ2-7
d_call: TRBD2
cdr3_nt: TGTGCCAGCAGCAGGACTAGTGGGGAGCAGTACTTC
cdr3_aa: CASSRTSGEQYF

cdr3_length: 14
clone_size: -
v_call: TRBV2
j_call: TRBJ1-4
d_call: -
cdr3_nt: TGTGCCAGCAGTGAGCGGGACGGTGGTAGAAAACTGTTTTTT
cdr3_aa: CASSERDGGRKLFF

cdr3_length: 13
clone_size: -
v_call: TRBV19
j_call: TRBJ1-2
d_call: -
cdr3_nt: TGTGCCAGTAGTATAGGCAGGGCGTATGGCTACACCTTC
cdr3_aa: CASSIGRAYGYTF

cdr3_length: 14
clone_size: -
v_call: TRBV9
j_call: TRBJ2-3
d_call: TRBD1
cdr3_nt: TGTGCCAGCAGCGTAGGGCAGGGGGTAGATACGCAGTATTTT
cdr3_aa: CASSVGQGVDTQYF

cdr3_length: 15
clone_size: -
v_call: TRBV19
j_call: TRBJ1-3
d_call: TRBD1
cdr3_nt: TGTGCCAGTGCGACAGGGGCCATCTCTGGAAACACCATATATTTT
cdr3_aa: CASATGAISGNTIYF

cdr3_length: 15
clone_size: -
v_call: TRBV30
j_call: TRBJ1-3
d_call: TRBD1
cdr3_nt: TGTGCCTGGAGGAACAGGGGGATAGCTGGAAACACCATATATTTT
cdr3_aa: CAWRNRGIAGNTIYF

cdr3_length: 15
clone_size: -
v_call: TRBV5-1
j_call: TRBJ2-7
d_call: -
cdr3_nt: TGCGCCAGCAGCTTGGAGGCAGGGAATGGCTACGAGCAGTACTTC
cdr3_aa: CASSLEAGNGYEQYF

cdr3_length: 14
clone_size: -
v_call: TRBV6-5
j_call: TRBJ2-1
d_call: -
cdr3_nt: TGTGCCAGCAGTTACTCGCTCGGTTACAATGAGCAGTTCTTC
cdr3_aa: CASSYSLGYNEQFF

cdr3_length: 17
clone_size: -
v_call: TRBV9
j_call: TRBJ2-3
d_call: TRBD1
cdr3_nt: TGTGCCAGCAGCGTAGCCGGGACAGGAGGATCCACAGATACGCAGTATTTT
cdr3_aa: CASSVAGTGGSTDTQYF